This T cell receptor beta chain was documented in a study of T cells in Graves' hyperthyroidism and ophthalmopathy. Study-level findings and limits: Most clonotypes that expanded in the thyroid above 0.001 also showed up in blood.

The CDR3 sequence is 16 residues long. Deletions cut 7 bases from V and 3 bases from J, with 19 bases between. In germline, CDR1 is MNHEY, CDR2 SVGEGT. As concerns this clonotype: The antigen is unknown.

Those with hyperthyroidism were 18 to 65 years old, newly diagnosed, and ill for under 2 months. Diagnostic assessment was based on clinical symptoms, serum thyroxine and TRAb, thyroid ultrasound and orbital computed tomography. Researchers took RNA transcripts and amplified the TCR beta CDR3 regions from them. HTBI primers were employed in a first-round RT-PCR of the TCR CDR3. In TCRdb, the multiplex PCR reads were re-called with MiXCR into one record per CDR3 protein. The data contain about 740,000 distinct CDR3 sequences, approximately 14% of them singletons. This chain uses TRBV6-2 or TRBV6-3 with TRBJ1-5; D is undetermined. The sequencing sample was made of blood. The clonotype originates from a woman aged 18-29 years with Graves' hyperthyroidism. CDR3 DNA sequence: TGTGCCAGCACCCCCCGGGCTATAACCTACAATCAGCCCCAGCATTTT. It encodes CASTPRAITYNQPQHF.